This is a list of T cell receptor beta chains from one sample in a study of T cell clonotyping in hematopoietic cell transplantation. The assay was immunoSEQ multiplex PCR, and TCRdb's table has in-frame clones only and misses some. The repertoire holds about 44,000 clones, with about 93% as singletons. The sample consisted of peripheral blood mononuclear cells. These receptors were obtained from a woman aged 45 to 65 in good health. Some clones in this sample may be carry-over from other donors' samples. The CDR3 runs from the conserved cysteine through the conserved F or W. A D gene is named only where the DNA matches it firmly. Expanded clones get a size class; other rows say once, few or many, or leave the size out.

abundance: .
v_gene: TRBV6-6
d_gene: .
j_gene: TRBJ1-2
CDR3aa: CASRPRTNLYGYTF

abundance: .
v_gene: TRBV4-3
d_gene: .
j_gene: TRBJ2-7
CDR3aa: CASSQGLGAKEQYF

abundance: .
v_gene: TRBV5-6
d_gene: .
j_gene: TRBJ2-7
CDR3aa: CASSFYGDSYEQYF

abundance: .
v_gene: TRBV6-5
d_gene: TRBD1
j_gene: TRBJ2-7
CDR3aa: CASSYGTGTYEQYF

abundance: .
v_gene: TRBV5-4
d_gene: .
j_gene: TRBJ2-3
CDR3aa: CASSADTRTDTQYF

abundance: .
v_gene: TRBV6-5
d_gene: .
j_gene: TRBJ1-5
CDR3aa: CASSYSPYQPQHF

abundance: .
v_gene: TRBV5-4
d_gene: TRBD2
j_gene: TRBJ2-7
CDR3aa: CASSGGLAGNSYEQYF

abundance: .
v_gene: TRBV28
d_gene: .
j_gene: TRBJ1-2
CDR3aa: CASTLGGPNYGYTF

abundance: .
v_gene: TRBV19
d_gene: TRBD1
j_gene: TRBJ1-2
CDR3aa: CASSITGAVSGYTF

abundance: .
v_gene: TRBV2
d_gene: .
j_gene: TRBJ2-6
CDR3aa: CASCGSGANVLTF

abundance: .
v_gene: TRBV7-2
d_gene: .
j_gene: TRBJ2-2
CDR3aa: CASSRRRERPGELFF

abundance: .
v_gene: TRBV7-2
d_gene: TRBD2
j_gene: TRBJ2-7
CDR3aa: CASSKESGAVYEQYF

abundance: once
v_gene: TRBV10-2
d_gene: .
j_gene: TRBJ2-7
CDR3aa: CASSVRVLRVYEQYF

abundance: .
v_gene: TRBV5-1
d_gene: TRBD1
j_gene: TRBJ1-1
CDR3aa: CASSQGQGDTEAFF

abundance: .
v_gene: TRBV28
d_gene: TRBD2
j_gene: TRBJ2-3
CDR3aa: CASSLGIQPGGPRDTQYF

abundance: .
v_gene: TRBV20-1
d_gene: .
j_gene: TRBJ2-7
CDR3aa: CSARASYEQYF

abundance: .
v_gene: TRBV6-6
d_gene: .
j_gene: TRBJ1-1
CDR3aa: CASSYETVTEAFF

abundance: .
v_gene: TRBV11-3
d_gene: TRBD1
j_gene: TRBJ1-2
CDR3aa: CASSLVRGQGAYGYTF

abundance: .
v_gene: TRBV19
d_gene: TRBD2
j_gene: TRBJ2-5
CDR3aa: CASNQGGETQYF

abundance: .
v_gene: TRBV5-4
d_gene: TRBD1
j_gene: TRBJ1-5
CDR3aa: CASSPGQGADQPQHF

abundance: .
v_gene: TRBV2
d_gene: .
j_gene: TRBJ1-3
CDR3aa: CASSSPDRGNTIYF

abundance: .
v_gene: TRBV5-6
d_gene: .
j_gene: TRBJ2-7
CDR3aa: CASSSIGEQYF

abundance: .
v_gene: TRBV19
d_gene: TRBD1
j_gene: TRBJ2-2
CDR3aa: CASSINRGAGELFF

abundance: .
v_gene: TRBV7-8
d_gene: .
j_gene: TRBJ1-6
CDR3aa: CASSRQDNSPLHF

abundance: .
v_gene: TRBV2
d_gene: TRBD1
j_gene: TRBJ2-7
CDR3aa: CASRIGQAPSYEQYF

abundance: .
v_gene: TRBV7-9
d_gene: .
j_gene: TRBJ1-5
CDR3aa: CASSPPNQPQHF

abundance: .
v_gene: TRBV4-3
d_gene: .
j_gene: TRBJ2-7
CDR3aa: CASSQDRVSSYEQYF